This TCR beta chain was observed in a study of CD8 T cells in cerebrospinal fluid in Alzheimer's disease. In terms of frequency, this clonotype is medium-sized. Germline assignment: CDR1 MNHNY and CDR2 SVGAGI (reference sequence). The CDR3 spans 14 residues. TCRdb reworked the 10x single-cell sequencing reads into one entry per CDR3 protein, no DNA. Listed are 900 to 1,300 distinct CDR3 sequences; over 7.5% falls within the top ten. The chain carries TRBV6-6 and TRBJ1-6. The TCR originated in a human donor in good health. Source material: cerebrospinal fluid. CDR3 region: CASSFAGGNSPLHF.